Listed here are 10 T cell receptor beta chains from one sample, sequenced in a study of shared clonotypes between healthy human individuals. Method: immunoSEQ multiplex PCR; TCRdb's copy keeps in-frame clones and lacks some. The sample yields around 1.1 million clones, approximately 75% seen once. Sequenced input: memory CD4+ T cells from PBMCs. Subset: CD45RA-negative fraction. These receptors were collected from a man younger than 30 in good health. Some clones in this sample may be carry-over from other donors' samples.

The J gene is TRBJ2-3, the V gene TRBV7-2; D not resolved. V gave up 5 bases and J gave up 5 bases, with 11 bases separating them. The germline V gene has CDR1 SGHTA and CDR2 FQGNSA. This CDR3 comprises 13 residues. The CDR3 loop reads CASSQVAGDTQYF. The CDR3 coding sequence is TGTGCCAGCAGCCAGGTGGCAGGAGATACGCAGTATTTT.

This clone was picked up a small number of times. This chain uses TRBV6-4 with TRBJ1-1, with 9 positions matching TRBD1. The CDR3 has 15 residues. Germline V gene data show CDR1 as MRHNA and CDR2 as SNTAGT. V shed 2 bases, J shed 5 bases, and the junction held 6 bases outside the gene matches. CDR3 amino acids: CASSDPNRGQTEAFF. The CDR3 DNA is TGTGCCAGCAGTGACCCAAACAGGGGGCAAACTGAAGCTTTCTTT.

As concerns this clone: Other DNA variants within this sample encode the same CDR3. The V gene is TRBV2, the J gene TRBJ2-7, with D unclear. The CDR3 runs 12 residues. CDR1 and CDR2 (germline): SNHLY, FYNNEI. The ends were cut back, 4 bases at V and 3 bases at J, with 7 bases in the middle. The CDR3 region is CASSGTGYEQYF. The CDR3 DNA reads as TGTGCCAGCAGTGGAACGGGCTACGAGCAGTACTTC.

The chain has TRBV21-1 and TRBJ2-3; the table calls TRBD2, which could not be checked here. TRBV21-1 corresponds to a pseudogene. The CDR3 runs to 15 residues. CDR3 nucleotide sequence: TGTGCCAGCAGCAACCCCTGGGAGTCCACAGATACGCAGTATTTT. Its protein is CASSNPWESTDTQYF.

Here the CDR3 DNA reads TGTGCCACCTCGGGGTTATCGAACACCGGGGAGCTGTTTTTT. This translates into CATSGLSNTGELFF. This chain uses TRBV27 with TRBJ2-2, with D perhaps TRBD2 (5 bases). Trimming took off 10 bases at V and 0 bases at J, with 12 bases between the two ends. Germline loops: CDR1 MNHEY, CDR2 SMNVEV (reference sequence). CDR3 length equals 14 residues.

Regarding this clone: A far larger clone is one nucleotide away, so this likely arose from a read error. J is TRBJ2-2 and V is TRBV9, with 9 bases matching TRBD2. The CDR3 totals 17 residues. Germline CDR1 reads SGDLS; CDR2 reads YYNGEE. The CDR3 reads CASSVGWVAGVAGGLFF. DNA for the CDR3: TGTGCCAGCAGCGTAGGATGGGTAGCGGGAGTCGCCGGGGGGCTGTTTTTT.

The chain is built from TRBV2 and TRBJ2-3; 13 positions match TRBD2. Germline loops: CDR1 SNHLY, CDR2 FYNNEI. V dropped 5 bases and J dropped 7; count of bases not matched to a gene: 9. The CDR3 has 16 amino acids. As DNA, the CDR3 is TGTGCCAGCAGTTTTGGACTAGCGGGAGCCGCTCATACGCAGTATTTT. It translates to CASSFGLAGAAHTQYF.

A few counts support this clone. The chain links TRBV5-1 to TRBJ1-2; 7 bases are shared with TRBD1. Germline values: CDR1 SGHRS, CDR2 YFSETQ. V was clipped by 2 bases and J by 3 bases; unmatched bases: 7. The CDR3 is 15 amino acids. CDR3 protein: CASSFLGGADYGYTF. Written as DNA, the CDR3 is TGCGCCAGCAGCTTCCTAGGGGGCGCTGACTATGGCTACACCTTC.

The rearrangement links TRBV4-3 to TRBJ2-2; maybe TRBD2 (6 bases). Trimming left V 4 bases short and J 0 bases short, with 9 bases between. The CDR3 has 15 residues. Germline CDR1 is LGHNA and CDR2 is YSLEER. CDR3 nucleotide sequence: TGCGCCAGCAGCCTTGGGAGGACGAACACCGGGGAGCTGTTTTTT. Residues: CASSLGRTNTGELFF.

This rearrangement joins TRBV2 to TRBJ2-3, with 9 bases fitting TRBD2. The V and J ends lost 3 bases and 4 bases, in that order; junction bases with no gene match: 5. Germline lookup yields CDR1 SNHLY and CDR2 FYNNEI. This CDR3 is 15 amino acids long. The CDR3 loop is CASSELAGYSDTQYF. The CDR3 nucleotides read TGTGCCAGCAGTGAGCTAGCGGGGTACTCAGATACGCAGTATTTT. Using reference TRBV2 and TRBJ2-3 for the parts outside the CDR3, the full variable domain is EPEVTQTPSHQVTQMGQEVILRCVPISNHLYFYWYRQILGQKVEFLVSFYNNEISEKSEIFDDQFSVERPDGSNFTLKIRSTKLEDSAMYFCASSELAGYSDTQYFGPGTRLTVL.